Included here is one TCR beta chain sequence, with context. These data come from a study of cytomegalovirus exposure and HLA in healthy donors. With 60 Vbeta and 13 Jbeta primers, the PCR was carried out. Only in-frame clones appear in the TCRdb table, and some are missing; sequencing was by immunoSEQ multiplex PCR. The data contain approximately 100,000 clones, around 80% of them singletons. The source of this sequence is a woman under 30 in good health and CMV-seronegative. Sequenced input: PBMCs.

This CDR3 is CASSPPGLAGVNEQFF. CDR3 bases: TGTGCCAGCTCACCACCCGGACTAGCGGGAGTGAATGAGCAGTTCTTC. This chain joins TRBV18 and TRBJ2-1, with TRBD2 identical over 13 bases. V gave up 0 bases and J gave up 7 bases; unmatched junction bases: 3. CDR3 length: 16 amino acids. Germline loops: CDR1 KGHSH, CDR2 LQKENI.